The subject of this entry is one T cell receptor (beta chain). The data were taken from a study of blood T cell repertoires in COVID-19. The overall study: The analysed material was cDNA or gDNA that came from T cells, B-cell-depleted T cells, or PBMCs.

Participants were aged about 18 to 90 years from 20 to 30 US areas. Assignments of participants to cohorts depended upon their own reported clinical history. Original processing methods: Counts of nucleated cells, estimated from reference gene primer amplification, were obtained. Assay: immunoSEQ multiplex PCR; the TCRdb copy retains only in-frame clones and omits some. D and trimming come from the DNA, and the V and J calls and clone size come from that table. Found here are some 200,000 clones, approximately 85% of them singletons; the top ten hold 10% to 15%. The CDR3 has 14 residues. With 6 bases removed from V and 0 bases from J, the gap between germline ends came to 11 bases. CDR1 and CDR2 from the germline V gene are SGHDN and FVKESK.

Sequenced: PBMCs or T cells enriched from blood (not recorded which). This TCR came from a man aged 40-55 years who had recovered from COVID-19. The chain employs TRBV14 and TRBJ1-1; maybe TRBD1 (6 bases). The CDR3 reads CASSEGGLNTEAFF. CDR3 coding DNA: TGTGCCAGCAGTGAAGGGGGTCTGAACACTGAAGCTTTCTTT.